This T cell receptor (beta chain) was identified in a study of sequential checkpoint blockade in melanoma. For the study at large: Arm A got nivolumab then ipilimumab; arm B the reverse, 1:1. Both treatment sequences were followed by maintenance nivolumab.

Treatment defined: randomized to nivolumab then ipilimumab (arm A) or the reverse (arm B). Patients had received no earlier DNA-damaging chemotherapy. Repertoires were generated with immunoSEQ multiplex PCR, while TCRdb's copy carries only in-frame clones and drops some. The sample yields under 40,000 clones, around nine tenths seen once. CDR1 is SGDLS, CDR2 YYNGEE, per germline. V was pared by 4 bases and J by 2 bases, with 13 bases between. This CDR3 region has 14 residues. The TCR comes from a human donor with melanoma. Sequenced material: CD8+ T cells sorted from blood (inferred from file names), taken from a patient given nivolumab and ipilimumab in sequence. The V call is TRBV9, the J call TRBJ2-7, with a possible D match to TRBD2 (5 bases). The CDR3 sequence is CASSPGGSAYEQYF. CDR3 nucleotides: TGTGCCAGCAGCCCAGGCGGTAGCGCCTACGAGCAGTACTTC.